This T cell receptor (beta chain) was sequenced during a study of OX40 agonist ivuxolimab in advanced cancers. Study details: The dose-escalation cohort was roughly 84% male, with a mean age of around 60 years, ranging about 23 to 90. Regarding the study as a whole: With doses of 0.1 to 3.0 mg/kg, CD4+ and CD8+ blood T cells had undergone clonal expansion by week 6.

Worth noting for this clone: Its antigen remains unknown.

Clones were sequenced by immunoSEQ multiplex PCR, and TCRdb holds only the in-frame ones, with some missing. The repertoire holds about 100,000 clones, with 91% as singletons. Trimming took off 4 bases at V and 9 bases at J, with 10 bases between the two ends. There are 12 residues in the CDR3. CDR1 and CDR2 from the germline V gene are LGHNT and FRNRAP. V and J are TRBV12-5 and TRBJ2-1, with D possibly being TRBD1 or TRBD2 (6 bases each). The source material was CD4+ or CD8+ T cells sorted from blood, sampled in a trial of the OX40 agonist ivuxolimab. The TCR comes from an adult with an advanced solid tumor such as melanoma, head and neck, liver or kidney cancer. The CDR3 DNA sequence: TGTGCTAGTGGTTCGAGGGGGGCTGAGCAGTTCTTC. Its translation: CASGSRGAEQFF.